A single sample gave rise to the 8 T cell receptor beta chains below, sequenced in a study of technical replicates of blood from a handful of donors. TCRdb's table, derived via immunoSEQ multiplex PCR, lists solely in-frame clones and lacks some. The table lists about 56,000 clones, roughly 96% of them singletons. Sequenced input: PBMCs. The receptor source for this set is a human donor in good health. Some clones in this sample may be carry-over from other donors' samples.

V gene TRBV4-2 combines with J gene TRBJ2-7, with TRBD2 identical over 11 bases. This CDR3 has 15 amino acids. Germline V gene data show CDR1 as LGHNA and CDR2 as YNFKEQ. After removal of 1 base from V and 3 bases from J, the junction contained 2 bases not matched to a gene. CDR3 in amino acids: CASSQATSGSYEQYF. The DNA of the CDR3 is TGTGCCAGCAGCCAAGCCACTAGCGGGAGCTACGAGCAGTACTTC.

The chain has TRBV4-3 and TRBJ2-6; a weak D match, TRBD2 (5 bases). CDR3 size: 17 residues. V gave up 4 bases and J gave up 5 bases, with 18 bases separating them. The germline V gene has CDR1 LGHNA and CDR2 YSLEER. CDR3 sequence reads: CASSPRGLGQRANVLTF. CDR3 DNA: TGCGCCAGCAGCCCTCGCGGACTCGGCCAGAGGGCCAACGTCCTGACTTTC.

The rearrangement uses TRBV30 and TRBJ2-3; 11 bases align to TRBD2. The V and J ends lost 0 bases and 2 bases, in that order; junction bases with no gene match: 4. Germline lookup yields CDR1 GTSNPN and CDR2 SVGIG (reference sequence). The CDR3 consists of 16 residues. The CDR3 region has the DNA TGTGCCTGGAGTGTCTGGACTAGCGGGCTCACAGATACGCAGTATTTT. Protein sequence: CAWSVWTSGLTDTQYF.

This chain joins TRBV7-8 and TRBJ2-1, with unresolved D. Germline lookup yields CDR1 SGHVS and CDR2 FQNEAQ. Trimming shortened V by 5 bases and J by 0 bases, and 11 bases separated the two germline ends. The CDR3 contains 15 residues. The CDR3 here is CASSVVLSSYNEQFF. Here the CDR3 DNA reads TGTGCCAGCAGCGTAGTCCTAAGCTCCTACAATGAGCAGTTCTTC.

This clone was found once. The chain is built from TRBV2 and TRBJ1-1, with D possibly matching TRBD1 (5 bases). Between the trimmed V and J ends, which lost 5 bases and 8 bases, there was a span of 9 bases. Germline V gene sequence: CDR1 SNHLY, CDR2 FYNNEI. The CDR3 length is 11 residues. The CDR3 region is CASSRQTEAFF. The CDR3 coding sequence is TGTGCCAGCAGTCGACAGACCGAAGCTTTCTTT.

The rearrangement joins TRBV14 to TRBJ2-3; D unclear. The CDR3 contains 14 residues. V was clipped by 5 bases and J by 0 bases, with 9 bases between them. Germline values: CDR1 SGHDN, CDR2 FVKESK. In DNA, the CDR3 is TGTGCCAGCAGCTCTAGTCTAAGCACAGATACGCAGTATTTT. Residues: CASSSSLSTDTQYF.

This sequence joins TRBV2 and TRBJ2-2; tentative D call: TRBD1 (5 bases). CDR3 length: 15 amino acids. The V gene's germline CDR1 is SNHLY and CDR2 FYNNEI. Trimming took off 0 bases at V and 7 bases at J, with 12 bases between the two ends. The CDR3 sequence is CASSEAPGKGGELFF. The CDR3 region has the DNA TGTGCCAGCAGTGAAGCGCCAGGGAAGGGCGGGGAGCTGTTTTTT.

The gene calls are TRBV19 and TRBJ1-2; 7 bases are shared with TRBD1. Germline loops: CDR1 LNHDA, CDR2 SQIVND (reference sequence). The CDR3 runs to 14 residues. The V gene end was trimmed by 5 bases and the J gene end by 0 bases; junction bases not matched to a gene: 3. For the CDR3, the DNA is TGTGCCAGTAGTCCACAGGGGACTAACTATGGCTACACCTTC. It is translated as CASSPQGTNYGYTF.